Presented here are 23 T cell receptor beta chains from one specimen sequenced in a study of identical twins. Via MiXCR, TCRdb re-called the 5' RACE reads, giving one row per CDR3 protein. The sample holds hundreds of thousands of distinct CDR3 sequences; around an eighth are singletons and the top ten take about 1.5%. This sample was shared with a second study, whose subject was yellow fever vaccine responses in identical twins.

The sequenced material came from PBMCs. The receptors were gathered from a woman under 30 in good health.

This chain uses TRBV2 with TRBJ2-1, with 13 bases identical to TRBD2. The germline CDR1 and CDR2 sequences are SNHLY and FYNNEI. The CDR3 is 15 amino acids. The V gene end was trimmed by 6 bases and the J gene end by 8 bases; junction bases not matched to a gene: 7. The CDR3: CASSGTSGTRDEQFF. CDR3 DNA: TGTGCCAGCAGCGGGACTAGCGGGACCCGGGATGAGCAGTTCTTC.

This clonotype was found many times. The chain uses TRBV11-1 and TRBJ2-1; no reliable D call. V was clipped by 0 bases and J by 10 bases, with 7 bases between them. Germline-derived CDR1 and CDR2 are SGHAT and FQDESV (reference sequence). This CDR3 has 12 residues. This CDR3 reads CASSLASSEQFF. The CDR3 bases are TGTGCCAGCAGCTTAGCTTCTTCGGAGCAGTTCTTC.

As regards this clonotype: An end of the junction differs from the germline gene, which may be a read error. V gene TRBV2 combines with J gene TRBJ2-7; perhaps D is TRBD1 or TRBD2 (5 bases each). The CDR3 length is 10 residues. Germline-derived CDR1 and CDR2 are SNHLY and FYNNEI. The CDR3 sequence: CASRGTSLGF. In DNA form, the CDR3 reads TGTGCCAGCAGGGGGACCTCCCTGGGGTTC. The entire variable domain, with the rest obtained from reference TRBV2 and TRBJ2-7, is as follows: EPEVTQTPSHQVTQMGQEVILRCVPISNHLYFYWYRQILGQKVEFLVSFYNNEISEKSEIFDDQFSVERPDGSNFTLKIRSTKLEDSAMYFCASRGTSLGFGPGTRLTVT.

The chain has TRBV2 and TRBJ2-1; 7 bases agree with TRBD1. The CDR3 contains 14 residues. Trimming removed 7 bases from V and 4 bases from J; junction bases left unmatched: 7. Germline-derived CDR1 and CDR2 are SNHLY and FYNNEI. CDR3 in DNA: TGTGCCAGCATGCCAGCGACAGGGTACAATGAGCAGTTCTTC. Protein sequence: CASMPATGYNEQFF.

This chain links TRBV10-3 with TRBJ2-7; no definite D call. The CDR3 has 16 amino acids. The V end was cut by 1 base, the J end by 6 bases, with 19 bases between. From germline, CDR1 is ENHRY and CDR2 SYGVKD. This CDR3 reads CAISELGGPPPGEQYF. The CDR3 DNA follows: TGTGCCATCAGTGAGTTAGGCGGCCCCCCCCCGGGCGAGCAGTACTTC.

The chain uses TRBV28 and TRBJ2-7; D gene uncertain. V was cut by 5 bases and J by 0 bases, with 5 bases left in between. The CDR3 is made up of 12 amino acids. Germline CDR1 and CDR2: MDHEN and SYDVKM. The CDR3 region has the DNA TGTGCCAGCAGTGGGGTCTCCTACGAGCAGTACGTC. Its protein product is CASSGVSYEQYV.

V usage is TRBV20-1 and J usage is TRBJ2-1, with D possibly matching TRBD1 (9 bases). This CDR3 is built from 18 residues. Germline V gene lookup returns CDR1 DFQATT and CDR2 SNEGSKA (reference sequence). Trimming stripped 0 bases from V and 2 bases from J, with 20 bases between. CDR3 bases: TGCAGTGCTAGAGATGAGACAGGGGGGCGGGGGGCCTACAATGAGCAGTTCTTC. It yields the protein CSARDETGGRGAYNEQFF.

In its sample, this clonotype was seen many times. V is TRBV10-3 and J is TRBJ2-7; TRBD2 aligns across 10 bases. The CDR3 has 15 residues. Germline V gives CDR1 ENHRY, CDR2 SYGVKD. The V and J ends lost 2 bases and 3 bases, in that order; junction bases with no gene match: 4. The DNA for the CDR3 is TGTGCCATCAGTGAGAGCGGGAGGGCCGGCTACGAGCAGTACTTC. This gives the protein CAISESGRAGYEQYF.

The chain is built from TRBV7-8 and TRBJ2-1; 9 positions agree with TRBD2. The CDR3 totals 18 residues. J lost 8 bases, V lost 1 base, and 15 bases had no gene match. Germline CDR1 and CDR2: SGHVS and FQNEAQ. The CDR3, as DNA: TGTGCCAGCAGCTTAGGTGGTAGCGGGAGCCAAAAGAGGGATGAGCAGTTCTTC. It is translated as CASSLGGSGSQKRDEQFF.

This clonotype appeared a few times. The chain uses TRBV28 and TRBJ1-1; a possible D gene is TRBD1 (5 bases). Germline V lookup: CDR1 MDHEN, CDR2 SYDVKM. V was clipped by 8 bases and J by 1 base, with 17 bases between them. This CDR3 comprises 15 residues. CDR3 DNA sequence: TGTGCCAGCTTCAGCCAGGGACGCGCGAACACTGAAGCTTTCTTT. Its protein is CASFSQGRANTEAFF. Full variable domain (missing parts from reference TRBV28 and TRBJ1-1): DVKVTQSSRYLVKRTGEKVFLECVQDMDHENMFWYRQDPGLGLRLIYFSYDVKMKEKGDIPEGYSVSREKKERFSLILESASTNQTSMYLCASFSQGRANTEAFFGQGTRLTVV.

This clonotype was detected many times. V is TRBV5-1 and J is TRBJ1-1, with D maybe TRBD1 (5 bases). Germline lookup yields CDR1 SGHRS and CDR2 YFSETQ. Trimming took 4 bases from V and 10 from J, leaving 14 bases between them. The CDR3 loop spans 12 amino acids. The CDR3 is CASSGAGLPAFF. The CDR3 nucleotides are TGCGCCAGCAGCGGGGCAGGGCTCCCAGCTTTCTTT.

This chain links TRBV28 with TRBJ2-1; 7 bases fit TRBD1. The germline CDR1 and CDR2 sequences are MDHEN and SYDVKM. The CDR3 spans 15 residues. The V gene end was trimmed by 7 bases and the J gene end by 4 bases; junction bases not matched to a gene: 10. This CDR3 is CASTSVDRIYNEQFF. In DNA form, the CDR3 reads TGTGCCAGCACCTCGGTGGACAGGATATACAATGAGCAGTTCTTC.

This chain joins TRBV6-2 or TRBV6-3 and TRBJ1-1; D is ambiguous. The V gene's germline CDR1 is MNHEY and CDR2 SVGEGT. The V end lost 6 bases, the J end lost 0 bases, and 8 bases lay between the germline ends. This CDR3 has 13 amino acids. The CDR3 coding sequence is TGTGCCAGCAGAGGAAAAATGAACACTGAAGCTTTCTTT. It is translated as CASRGKMNTEAFF.

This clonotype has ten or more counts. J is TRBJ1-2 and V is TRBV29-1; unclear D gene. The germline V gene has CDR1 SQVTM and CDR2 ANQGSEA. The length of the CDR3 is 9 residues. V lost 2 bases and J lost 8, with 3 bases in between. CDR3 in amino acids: CSVEPGYTF. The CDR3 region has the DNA TGCAGCGTTGAACCGGGCTACACCTTC. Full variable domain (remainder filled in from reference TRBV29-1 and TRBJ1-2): SAVISQKPSRDICQRGTSLTIQCQVDSQVTMMFWYRQQPGQSLTLIATANQGSEATYESGFVIDKFPISRPNLTFSTLTVSNMSPEDSSIYLCSVEPGYTFGSGTRLTVV.

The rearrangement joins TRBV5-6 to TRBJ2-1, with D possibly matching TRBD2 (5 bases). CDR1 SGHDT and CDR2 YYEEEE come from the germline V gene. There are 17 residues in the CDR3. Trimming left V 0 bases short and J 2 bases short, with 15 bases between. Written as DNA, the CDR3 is TGTGCCAGCAGCTTGGCCCGGAGACTACATCCCTACAATGAGCAGTTCTTC. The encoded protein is CASSLARRLHPYNEQFF. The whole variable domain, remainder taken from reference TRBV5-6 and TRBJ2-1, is DAGVTQSPTHLIKTRGQQVTLRCSPKSGHDTVSWYQQALGQGPQFIFQYYEEEERQRGNFPDRFSGHQFPNYSSELNVNALLLGDSALYLCASSLARRLHPYNEQFFGPGTRLTVL.

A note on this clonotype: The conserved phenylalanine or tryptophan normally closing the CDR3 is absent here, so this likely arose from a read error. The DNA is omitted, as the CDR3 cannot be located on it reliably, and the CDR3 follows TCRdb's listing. The CDR3 loop is CASSQGRSGALAP. This chain uses TRBV3-1 with TRBJ2-7; the table's D call of TRBD1 was not tested on the DNA. The CDR3 comprises 13 residues, both ends counted. Looked up from germline, CDR1 is LGHDT and CDR2 is YNNKEL (reference sequence).

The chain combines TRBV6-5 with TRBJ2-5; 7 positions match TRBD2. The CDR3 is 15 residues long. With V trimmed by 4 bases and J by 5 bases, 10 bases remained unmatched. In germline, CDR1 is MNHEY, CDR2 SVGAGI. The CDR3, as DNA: TGTGCCAGCAGTTCCCCAGCGGGATCATTGGAGACCCAGTACTTC. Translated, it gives CASSSPAGSLETQYF.

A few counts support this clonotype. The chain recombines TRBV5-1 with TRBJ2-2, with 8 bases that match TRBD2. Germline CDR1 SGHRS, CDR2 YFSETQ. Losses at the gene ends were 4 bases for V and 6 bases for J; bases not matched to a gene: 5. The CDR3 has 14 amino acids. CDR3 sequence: CASSPGLASGELFF. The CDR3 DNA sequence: TGCGCCAGCAGCCCCGGACTAGCCTCCGGGGAGCTGTTTTTT.

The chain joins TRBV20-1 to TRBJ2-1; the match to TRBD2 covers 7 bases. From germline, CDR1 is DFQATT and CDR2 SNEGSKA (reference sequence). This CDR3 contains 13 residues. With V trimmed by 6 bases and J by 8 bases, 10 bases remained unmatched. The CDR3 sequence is CSARTRWTYEQFF. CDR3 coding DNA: TGCAGTGCCAGGACTAGATGGACCTATGAGCAGTTCTTC.

The CDR3, as DNA: TGTGCCAGCAGTGTGGGGGAGGGTACCTACGAGCAGTACGTC. It specifies CASSVGEGTYEQYV. The chain is built from TRBV2 and TRBJ2-7; TRBD2 matches at 7 bases. The ends lost 4 bases at V and 2 bases at J; junction bases unmatched: 5. CDR1 and CDR2 (germline): SNHLY, FYNNEI. The CDR3 length is 14 residues.

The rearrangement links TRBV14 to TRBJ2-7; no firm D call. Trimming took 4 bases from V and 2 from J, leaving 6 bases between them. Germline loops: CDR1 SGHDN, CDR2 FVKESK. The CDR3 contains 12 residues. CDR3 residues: CASSPLAYEQYV. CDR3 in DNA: TGTGCCAGCAGCCCCCTCGCCTACGAGCAGTACGTC.

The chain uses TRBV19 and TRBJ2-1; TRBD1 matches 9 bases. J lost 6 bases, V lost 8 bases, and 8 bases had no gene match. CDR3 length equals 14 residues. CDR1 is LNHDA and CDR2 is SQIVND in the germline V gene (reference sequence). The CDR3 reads CASSGTGYVNEQFF. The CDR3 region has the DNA TGTGCCAGTTCCGGGACAGGGTATGTCAATGAGCAGTTCTTC.

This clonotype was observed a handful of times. This CDR3 is CSATSYGEPQSEQFF. In nucleotides, the CDR3 is TGCAGTGCTACCAGCTATGGGGAGCCCCAGAGTGAGCAGTTCTTC. The chain links TRBV20-1 to TRBJ2-1, with TRBD2 as a possible D gene (5 bases). The CDR3 has 15 amino acids. Trimming took off 4 bases at V and 9 bases at J, with 22 bases between the two ends. The V gene's germline CDR1 is DFQATT and CDR2 SNEGSKA (reference sequence).